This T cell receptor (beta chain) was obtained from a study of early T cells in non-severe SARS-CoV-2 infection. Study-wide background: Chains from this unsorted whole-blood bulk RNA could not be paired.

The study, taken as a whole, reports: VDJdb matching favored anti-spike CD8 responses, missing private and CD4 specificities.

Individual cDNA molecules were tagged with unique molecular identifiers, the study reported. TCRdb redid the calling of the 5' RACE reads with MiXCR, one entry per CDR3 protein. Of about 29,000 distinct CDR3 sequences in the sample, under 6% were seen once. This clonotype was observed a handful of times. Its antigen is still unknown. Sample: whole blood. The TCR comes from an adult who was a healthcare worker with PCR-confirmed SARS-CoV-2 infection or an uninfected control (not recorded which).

The CDR3 loop is CASSEFMAGVNSPLHF. The CDR3 region has the DNA TGTGCCAGCAGTGAATTTATGGCAGGGGTAAATTCACCCCTCCACTTT. This chain links TRBV2 with TRBJ1-6, with D maybe TRBD1 (6 bases). CDR1 is SNHLY and CDR2 is FYNNEI in the germline V gene. This CDR3 region has 16 residues. Trimming shortened V by 2 bases and J by 7 bases, and 15 bases separated the two germline ends.